The 27 T cell receptor beta chains presented below share a single source sample, sequenced in a study of CD8 T cells in ankylosing spondylitis. MiXCR, run by TCRdb on the 5' RACE reads, gives a single entry per CDR3 protein. The sample consists of fewer than 250,000 distinct CDR3 sequences, roughly 10% of them appearing once. The sample comprised blood, either unsorted or a sorted T cell fraction (not recorded which). Receptor source: a male donor with ankylosing spondylitis or in good health (not recorded which).

Ten or more counts support this clonotype. This chain connects TRBV5-1 to TRBJ2-2, with 10 positions matching TRBD2. With V trimmed by 0 bases and J by 5 bases, 1 base remained unmatched. The CDR3 has 15 residues. Germline V CDR1 and CDR2: SGHRS, YFSETQ. The CDR3: CASSLEGLATGELFF. CDR3 sequence (DNA): TGCGCCAGCAGCTTGGAGGGACTAGCGACCGGGGAGCTGTTTTTT.

This clonotype was counted at least ten times. This chain joins TRBV10-3 and TRBJ2-1; perhaps TRBD2 as D (6 bases). There are 14 residues in the CDR3. The V end lost 8 bases, the J end lost 4 bases, and 15 bases lay between the germline ends. Germline V lookup: CDR1 ENHRY, CDR2 SYGVKD. Here the CDR3 reads CAIGAGTKYNEQFF. DNA for the CDR3: TGTGCCATCGGGGCGGGGACCAAATACAATGAGCAGTTCTTC.

This clonotype appeared many times. The V and J genes are TRBV20-1 and TRBJ1-6; D is undetermined. With 0 bases removed from V and 7 bases from J, the gap between germline ends came to 10 bases. The germline gives CDR1 DFQATT, CDR2 SNEGSKA (reference sequence). This CDR3 region has 14 residues. CDR3 nucleotide sequence: TGCAGTGCTAGAGAGGCGTTGGGCAATTCACCCCTCCACTTT. Encoded protein: CSAREALGNSPLHF.

The table lists this clonotype with many counts. The chain employs TRBV7-9 and TRBJ2-1; 11 nucleotides line up with TRBD2. Germline values: CDR1 SEHNR, CDR2 FQNEAQ (reference sequence). The V and J ends lost 6 bases and 8 bases, in that order; junction bases with no gene match: 6. CDR3 length: 14 residues. The CDR3 DNA reads as TGTGCCAGCAGTTTTAGCGGGGGGGGCCATGAGCAGTTCTTC. Translated: CASSFSGGGHEQFF.

There are many counts of this clonotype. This chain connects TRBV6-5 to TRBJ2-7; D is possibly TRBD1 or TRBD2 (5 bases each). This CDR3 contains 15 residues. The germline V and J ends were trimmed by 0 bases and 3 bases, with 12 bases remaining between them. Germline V gene data show CDR1 as MNHEY and CDR2 as SVGAGI. The chain's CDR3 is CASSYSRRENYEQYF. CDR3 bases: TGTGCCAGCAGTTACTCCCGCAGGGAGAACTACGAGCAGTACTTC.

The CDR3 DNA reads as TGTGCCACCAGCAGAGATTACGAGGCGGCAACTAATGAAAAACTGTTTTTT. Encoded protein: CATSRDYEAATNEKLFF. The chain combines TRBV15 with TRBJ1-4; D is ambiguous. V lost 0 bases to trimming and J lost 0 bases, with 11 bases between them. The V gene's germline CDR1 is LNHNV and CDR2 YYDKDF (reference sequence). This CDR3 comprises 17 residues.

There are a few counts of this clonotype. The rearrangement links TRBV29-1 to TRBJ2-5, with D possibly being TRBD1 (5 bases). V lost 7 bases, J lost 4 bases, and 16 bases lay in between. Germline CDR1 SQVTM, CDR2 ANQGSEA. The CDR3 totals 13 residues. CDR3 protein: CSGYSGWGETQYF. The DNA for the CDR3 is TGCAGCGGCTATTCAGGGTGGGGAGAGACCCAGTACTTC.

This clonotype was found many times. The V and J genes are TRBV20-1 and TRBJ2-3; D may match TRBD1 or TRBD2 (6 bases each). CDR1 DFQATT and CDR2 SNEGSKA come from the germline V gene (reference sequence). The CDR3 is 16 residues long. V was clipped by 6 bases and J by 6 bases, with 25 bases between them. CDR3 region: CSAQLGRGAILDTQYF. The CDR3 nucleotides are TGCAGTGCCCAGCTAGGAAGGGGGGCGATTCTGGATACGCAGTATTTT.

This clonotype was seen ten or more times. This rearrangement joins TRBV29-1 to TRBJ1-2, with TRBD1 as a possible D gene (5 bases). The CDR3 length is 11 residues. Trimming took off 7 bases at V and 7 bases at J, with 13 bases between the two ends. Germline-derived CDR1 and CDR2 are SQVTM and ANQGSEA. The CDR3 region has the DNA TGCAGCGCCCACGACAGCTCTGGCTACACCTTC. It is translated as CSAHDSSGYTF.

This clonotype was counted at least ten times. V usage is TRBV20-1 and J usage is TRBJ2-7, with a weak D call TRBD2 (7 bases). Germline V lookup: CDR1 DFQATT, CDR2 SNEGSKA (reference sequence). The V end lost 2 bases, the J end lost 2 bases, and 13 bases lay between the germline ends. This CDR3 is built from 14 residues. CDR3 residues: CSARSGGGPYEQYF. The CDR3 DNA sequence: TGCAGTGCTAGATCGGGCGGGGGCCCCTACGAGCAGTACTTC.

There are many counts of this clonotype. The J gene is TRBJ1-2, the V gene TRBV20-1; weak D call: TRBD1 (6 bases). The CDR3 totals 13 residues. CDR1 is DFQATT, CDR2 SNEGSKA, per germline (reference sequence). V was clipped by 3 bases and J by 2 bases, with 10 bases between them. CDR3 bases: TGCAGTGCTAGGGACAGCCCAAACTATGGCTACACCTTC. Translating it yields CSARDSPNYGYTF.

This clonotype was seen ten or more times. One junction end disagrees with the germline gene, perhaps due to a read error. The genes are TRBV12-3 or TRBV12-4 and TRBJ2-5; D is undetermined. The CDR3 is made up of 11 amino acids. The CDR3 here is CASSLVETQYF. Written as DNA, the CDR3 is TGTGCCAGCAGCTTAGTGGAGACCCAGTACTTC.

This clonotype was counted many times. In DNA form, the CDR3 reads TGTGCCAGCACCTTCGAAACATATAATTCACCCCTCCACTTT. It is translated as CASTFETYNSPLHF. The chain recombines TRBV12-3 or TRBV12-4 with TRBJ1-6; no definite D call. V dropped 7 bases and J dropped 4 bases, with 11 bases sitting between them. The CDR3 sequence is 14 residues long.

This chain connects TRBV3-1 to TRBJ1-6; D gene uncertain. The CDR3 spans 16 residues. Germline lookup yields CDR1 LGHDT and CDR2 YNNKEL (reference sequence). V gave up 4 bases and J gave up 8 bases, with 18 bases separating them. CDR3 region: CASSLRRVVSDSPLHF. The CDR3 DNA reads as TGTGCCAGCAGCCTCCGGAGGGTAGTATCGGATTCACCCCTCCACTTT.

This clonotype came up many times. The V and J genes are TRBV10-3 and TRBJ2-1, with D tentatively TRBD2 (5 bases). In germline, CDR1 is ENHRY, CDR2 SYGVKD. Trimming removed 3 bases from V and 0 bases from J, with 9 bases in between. The CDR3 is 15 residues long. The CDR3 reads CAISELVSSYNEQFF. The CDR3 bases are TGTGCCATCAGTGAACTAGTCAGCTCCTACAATGAGCAGTTCTTC.

The genes are TRBV12-3 or TRBV12-4 and TRBJ1-4; no definite D call. V lost 7 bases to trimming and J lost 5 bases, with 17 bases between them. The CDR3 runs to 15 residues. The CDR3 DNA sequence: TGTGCCAGCAAGTTTAGTGGGTCCCCGAATGAAAAACTGTTTTTT. Its translation: CASKFSGSPNEKLFF.

This clonotype was seen repeatedly, ten times or more. The V call is TRBV7-2, the J call TRBJ1-2; 9 bases align to TRBD1. V shed 7 bases and J 7 bases; nucleotides not matched to a gene: 10. Germline assignment: CDR1 SGHTA and CDR2 FQGNSA. CDR3 size: 14 residues. The CDR3 here is CASNWDREIPGYTF. CDR3 bases: TGTGCCAGCAACTGGGACAGGGAGATCCCTGGCTACACCTTC.

This clonotype was found many times. The chain combines TRBV6-5 with TRBJ2-1, with D possibly matching TRBD1 (7 bases). V lost 2 bases, J lost 8 bases, and 19 bases lay in between. This CDR3 is 16 amino acids long. In germline, CDR1 is MNHEY, CDR2 SVGAGI. The DNA of the CDR3 is TGTGCCAGCAGTTACGTATACAGGGGCACGGGGGATGAGCAGTTCTTC. It translates to CASSYVYRGTGDEQFF.

This clonotype came up many times. This chain links TRBV20-1 with TRBJ2-3; D possibly corresponds to TRBD2 (7 bases). The CDR3 extends over 13 amino acids. The V end was cut by 5 bases, the J end by 4 bases, with 13 bases between. Germline assignment: CDR1 DFQATT and CDR2 SNEGSKA (reference sequence). CDR3 protein: CSAWGGWADTQYF. DNA of the CDR3: TGCAGTGCTTGGGGGGGCTGGGCAGATACGCAGTATTTT.

This clonotype was observed at least ten times. The V call is TRBV12-3 or TRBV12-4, the J call TRBJ2-7; D gene unclear. The CDR3 has 12 amino acids. The V gene lost 8 bases and the J gene lost 2 bases, with 10 bases spanning the gap. The DNA of the CDR3 is TGTGCCAGCCCAAAACTGGCCTACGAGCAGTACTTC. Its protein product is CASPKLAYEQYF.

This clonotype showed up many times. V and J are TRBV6-1 and TRBJ2-1, with D perhaps TRBD1 (5 bases). Germline-derived CDR1 and CDR2 are MNHNS and SASEGT. Deletions cut 7 bases from V and 0 bases from J, with 13 bases between. The CDR3 runs to 15 residues. The DNA for the CDR3 is TGTGCCAGCATAACAGGTATAAGCTCCTACAATGAGCAGTTCTTC. It yields the protein CASITGISSYNEQFF.

This clonotype came up many times. This chain connects TRBV11-2 to TRBJ1-1; D uncertain. The germline gives CDR1 SGHAT, CDR2 FQNNGV. The V gene lost 0 bases and the J gene lost 3 bases, with 11 bases spanning the gap. The CDR3 covers 15 residues. In DNA, the CDR3 is TGTGCCAGCAGCTTAGAGCTGGGTCGGGACACTGAAGCTTTCTTT. It translates to CASSLELGRDTEAFF. The complete variable domain, with remaining parts taken from reference TRBV11-2 and TRBJ1-1, reads EAGVAQSPRYKIIEKRQSVAFWCNPISGHATLYWYQQILGQGPKLLIQFQNNGVVDDSQLPKDRFSAERLKGVDSTLKIQPAKLEDSAVYLCASSLELGRDTEAFFGQGTRLTVV.

This clonotype occurred many times. V and J are TRBV29-1 and TRBJ2-7; 7 nucleotides agree with TRBD2. The CDR3 is made up of 12 amino acids. Losses at the gene ends were 6 bases for V and 3 bases for J; bases not matched to a gene: 5. Germline values: CDR1 SQVTM, CDR2 ANQGSEA. Written as DNA, the CDR3 is TGCAGCGTACCAGGCGGGGGCTACGAGCAGTACTTC. Translated, it gives CSVPGGGYEQYF.

This clonotype was counted ten times or more. The chain employs TRBV9 and TRBJ2-3, with 8 bases that match TRBD1. This CDR3 contains 13 residues. The ends lost 4 bases at V and 6 bases at J; junction bases unmatched: 4. CDR1 and CDR2 from the germline V gene are SGDLS and YYNGEE. The chain's CDR3 is CASSSGQADTQYF. DNA for the CDR3: TGTGCCAGCAGCTCGGGACAGGCGGATACGCAGTATTTT.

In this sample, this clonotype turned up many times. The chain recombines TRBV28 with TRBJ2-1; tentatively, D is TRBD2 (6 bases). The CDR3 sequence is 16 residues long. Trimming took off 5 bases at V and 0 bases at J, with 14 bases between the two ends. The germline gives CDR1 MDHEN, CDR2 SYDVKM. The CDR3 nucleotides read TGTGCCAGCAGTCCCCCGGGGGTAATCTCCTACAATGAGCAGTTCTTC. Residues: CASSPPGVISYNEQFF.

This clonotype showed up many times. The chain has TRBV7-8 and TRBJ2-1; 9 bases align to TRBD2. The CDR3 has 14 amino acids. Germline V gives CDR1 SGHVS, CDR2 FQNEAQ. V shed 3 bases, J shed 6 bases, and the junction held 3 bases outside the gene matches. CDR3 sequence: CASSLAGGANEQFF. The CDR3 bases are TGTGCCAGCAGCTTGGCGGGGGGGGCCAATGAGCAGTTCTTC.

This clonotype was seen ten or more times. The V call is TRBV3-1, the J call TRBJ1-6, with 7 positions matching TRBD1. The CDR3 extends over 13 amino acids. Germline V gene sequence: CDR1 LGHDT, CDR2 YNNKEL (reference sequence). J lost 8 bases, V lost 4 bases, and 2 bases had no gene match. The CDR3 region is CASSLQGDSPLHF. CDR3 in DNA: TGTGCCAGCAGCCTGCAGGGGGATTCACCCCTCCACTTT.